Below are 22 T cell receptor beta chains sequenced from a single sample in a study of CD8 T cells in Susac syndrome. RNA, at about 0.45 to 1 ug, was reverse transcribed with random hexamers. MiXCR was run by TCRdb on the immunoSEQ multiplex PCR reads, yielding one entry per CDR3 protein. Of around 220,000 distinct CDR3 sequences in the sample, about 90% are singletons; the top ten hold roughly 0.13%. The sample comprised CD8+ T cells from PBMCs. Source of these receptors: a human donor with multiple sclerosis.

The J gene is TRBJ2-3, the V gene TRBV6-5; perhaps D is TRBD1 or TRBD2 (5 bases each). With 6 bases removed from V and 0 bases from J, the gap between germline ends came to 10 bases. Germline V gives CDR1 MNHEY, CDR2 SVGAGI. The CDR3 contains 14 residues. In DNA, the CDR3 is TGTGCCAGCAGCCGGGGCGGGAGCACAGATACGCAGTATTTT. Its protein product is CASSRGGSTDTQYF.

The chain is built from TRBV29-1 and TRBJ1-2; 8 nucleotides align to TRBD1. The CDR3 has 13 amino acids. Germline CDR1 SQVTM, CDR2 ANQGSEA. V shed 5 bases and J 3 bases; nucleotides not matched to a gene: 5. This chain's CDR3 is CSVPGQGYYGYTF. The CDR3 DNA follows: TGCAGCGTTCCCGGACAGGGTTACTATGGCTACACCTTC.

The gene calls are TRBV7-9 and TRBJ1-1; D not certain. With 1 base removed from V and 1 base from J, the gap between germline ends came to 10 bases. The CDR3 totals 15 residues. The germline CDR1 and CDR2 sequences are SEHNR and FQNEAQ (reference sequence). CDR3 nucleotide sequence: TGTGCCAGCAGCTTAGGTTTGGGAGGGAACACTGAAGCTTTCTTT. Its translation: CASSLGLGGNTEAFF.

In DNA, the CDR3 is TGTGCCAGCAGCCCCCCTGACGGGCGGAGCCAAGAGACCCAGTACTTC. It encodes CASSPPDGRSQETQYF. The chain links TRBV11-1 to TRBJ2-5; no definite D call. The CDR3 runs 16 residues. Trimming pared 5 bases from V and 1 base from J, leaving 17 bases between. Germline V gives CDR1 SGHAT, CDR2 FQDESV (reference sequence).

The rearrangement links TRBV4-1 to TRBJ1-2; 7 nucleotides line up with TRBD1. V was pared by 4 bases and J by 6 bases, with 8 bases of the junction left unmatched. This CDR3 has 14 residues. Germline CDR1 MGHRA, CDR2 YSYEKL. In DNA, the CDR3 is TGCGCCAGCAGCCGCGCACAGGGGCCGGATGGCTACACCTTC. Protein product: CASSRAQGPDGYTF.

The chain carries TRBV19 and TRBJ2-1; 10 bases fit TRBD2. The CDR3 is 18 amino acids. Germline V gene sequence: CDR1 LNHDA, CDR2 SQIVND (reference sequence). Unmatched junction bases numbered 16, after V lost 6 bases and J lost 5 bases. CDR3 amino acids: CASSPGPLTSGTHNEQFF. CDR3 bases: TGTGCCAGTAGCCCGGGACCTCTTACTAGCGGGACTCACAATGAGCAGTTCTTC.

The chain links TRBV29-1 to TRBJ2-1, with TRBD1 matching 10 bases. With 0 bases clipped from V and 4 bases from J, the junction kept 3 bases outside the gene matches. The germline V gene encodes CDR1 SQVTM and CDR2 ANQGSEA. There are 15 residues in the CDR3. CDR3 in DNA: TGCAGCGTTGAAGATGAGGGACAGGGGTACAATGAGCAGTTCTTC. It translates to CSVEDEGQGYNEQFF.

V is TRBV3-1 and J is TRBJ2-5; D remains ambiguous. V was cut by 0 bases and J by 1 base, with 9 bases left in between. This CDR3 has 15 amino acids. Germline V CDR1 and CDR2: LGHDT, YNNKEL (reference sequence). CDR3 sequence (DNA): TGTGCCAGCAGCCAAGAAAGCCTTTCCCAAGAGACCCAGTACTTC. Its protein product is CASSQESLSQETQYF.

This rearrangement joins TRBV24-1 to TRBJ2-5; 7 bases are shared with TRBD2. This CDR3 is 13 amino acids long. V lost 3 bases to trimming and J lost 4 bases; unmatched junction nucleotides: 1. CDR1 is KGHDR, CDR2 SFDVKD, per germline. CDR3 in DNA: TGTGCCACCAGTGATGGCGGGAGAGAGACCCAGTACTTC. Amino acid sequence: CATSDGGRETQYF.

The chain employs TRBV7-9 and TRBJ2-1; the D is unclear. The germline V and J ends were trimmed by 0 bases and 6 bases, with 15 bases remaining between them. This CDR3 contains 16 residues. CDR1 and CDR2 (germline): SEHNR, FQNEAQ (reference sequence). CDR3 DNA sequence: TGTGCCAGCAGCTTAGCGGCCAGGAAGAGAACCAATGAGCAGTTCTTC. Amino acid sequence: CASSLAARKRTNEQFF.

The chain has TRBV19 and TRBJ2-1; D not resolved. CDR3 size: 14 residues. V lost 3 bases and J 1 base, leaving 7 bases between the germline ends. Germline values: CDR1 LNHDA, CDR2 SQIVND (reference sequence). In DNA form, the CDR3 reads TGTGCCAGTAGTATCAGTACGTCCTACAATGAGCAGTTCTTC. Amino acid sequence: CASSISTSYNEQFF.

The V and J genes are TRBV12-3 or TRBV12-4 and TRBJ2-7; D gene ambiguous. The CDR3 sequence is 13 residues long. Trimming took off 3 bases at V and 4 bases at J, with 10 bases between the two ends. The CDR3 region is CASSLGGRYEQYF. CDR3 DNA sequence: TGTGCCAGCAGTTTGGGCGGCAGGTACGAGCAGTACTTC.

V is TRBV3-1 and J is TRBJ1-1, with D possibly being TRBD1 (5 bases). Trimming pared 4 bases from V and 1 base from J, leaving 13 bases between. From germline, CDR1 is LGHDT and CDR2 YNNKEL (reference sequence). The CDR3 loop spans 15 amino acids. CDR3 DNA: TGTGCCAGCAGCCGACGAGGGCAGGGGAACACTGAAGCTTTCTTT. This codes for CASSRRGQGNTEAFF.

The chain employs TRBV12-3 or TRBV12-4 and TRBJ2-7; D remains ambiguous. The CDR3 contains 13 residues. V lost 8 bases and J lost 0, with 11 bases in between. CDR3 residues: CASCTTNSYEQYF. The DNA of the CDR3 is TGTGCCAGCTGTACGACCAACTCCTACGAGCAGTACTTC.

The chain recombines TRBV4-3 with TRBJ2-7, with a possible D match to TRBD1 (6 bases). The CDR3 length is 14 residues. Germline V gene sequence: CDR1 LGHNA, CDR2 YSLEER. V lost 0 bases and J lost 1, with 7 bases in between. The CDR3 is CASSQEGGSYEQYF. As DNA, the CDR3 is TGCGCCAGCAGCCAAGAAGGGGGATCCTACGAGCAGTACTTC.

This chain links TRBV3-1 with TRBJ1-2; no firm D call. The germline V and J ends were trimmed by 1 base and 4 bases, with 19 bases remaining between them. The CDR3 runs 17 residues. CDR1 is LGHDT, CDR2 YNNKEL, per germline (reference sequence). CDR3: CASSQAQVPRAIYGYTF. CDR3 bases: TGTGCCAGCAGCCAAGCCCAGGTCCCCCGTGCCATCTATGGCTACACCTTC.

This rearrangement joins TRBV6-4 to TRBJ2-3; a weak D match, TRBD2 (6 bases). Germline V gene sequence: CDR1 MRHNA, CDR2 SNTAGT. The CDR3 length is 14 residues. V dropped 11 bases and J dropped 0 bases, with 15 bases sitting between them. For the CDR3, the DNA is TGTGCCTGCGGGGAAGGCGGGAGCACAGATACGCAGTATTTT. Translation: CACGEGGSTDTQYF.

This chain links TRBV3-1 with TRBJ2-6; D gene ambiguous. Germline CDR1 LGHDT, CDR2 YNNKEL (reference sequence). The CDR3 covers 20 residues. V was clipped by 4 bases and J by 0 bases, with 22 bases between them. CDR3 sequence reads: CASSPVGSKGGLSGANVLTF. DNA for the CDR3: TGTGCCAGCAGCCCCGTGGGGTCGAAAGGCGGCCTCTCTGGGGCCAACGTCCTGACTTTC.

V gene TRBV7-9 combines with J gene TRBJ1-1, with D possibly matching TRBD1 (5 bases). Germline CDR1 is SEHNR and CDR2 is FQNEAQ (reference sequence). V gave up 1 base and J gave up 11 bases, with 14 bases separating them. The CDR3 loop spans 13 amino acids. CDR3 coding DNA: TGTGCCAGCAGCTTAGGATCTGGGACGGGGGCTTTCTTT. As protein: CASSLGSGTGAFF.

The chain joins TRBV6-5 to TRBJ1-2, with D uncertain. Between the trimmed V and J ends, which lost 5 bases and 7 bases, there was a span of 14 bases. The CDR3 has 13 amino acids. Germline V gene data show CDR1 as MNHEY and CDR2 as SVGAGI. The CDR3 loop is CASSPYRGSGYTF. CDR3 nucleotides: TGTGCCAGCAGTCCATACCGGGGAAGTGGCTACACCTTC.

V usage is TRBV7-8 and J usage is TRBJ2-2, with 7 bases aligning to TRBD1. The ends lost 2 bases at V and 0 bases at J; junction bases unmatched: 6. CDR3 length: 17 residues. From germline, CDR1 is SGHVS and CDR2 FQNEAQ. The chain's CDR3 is CASSLPRDSANTGELFF. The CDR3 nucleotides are TGTGCCAGCAGCTTACCCCGGGACAGCGCGAACACCGGGGAGCTGTTTTTT.

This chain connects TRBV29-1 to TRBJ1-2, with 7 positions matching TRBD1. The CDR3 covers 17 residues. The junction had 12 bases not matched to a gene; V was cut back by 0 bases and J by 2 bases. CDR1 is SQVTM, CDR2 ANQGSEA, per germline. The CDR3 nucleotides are TGCAGCGTTGAAGATCAAAACCCGGGCAGGGGGAACTATGGCTACACCTTC. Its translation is CSVEDQNPGRGNYGYTF.